This TCR beta chain derives from a study of beta chain features in type 1 diabetes. Findings and caveats of the study: Amplification by PCR could prefer shorter templates, with the same effect in patients and controls. cDNA-based reads could over-represent cells with high TCR expression.

CD4+ cells of the naive, central memory, regulatory and stem cell-like memory types were sorted via CD45RO/CCR7/CD25/CD127/CD95/CD27. About this clone: Its antigen is undetermined.

Since all of the isolated RNA was reverse transcribed, expressed TCRB transcripts were what got sequenced. The assay was immunoSEQ multiplex PCR, and TCRdb's table has in-frame clones only and misses some. The table has under 950,000 clones, roughly 17% seen once; the top ten hold 0.02% to 0.03%. CDR1 MNHNY and CDR2 SVGAGI come from the germline V gene (reference sequence). The CDR3 is 13 residues long. Trimming pared 5 bases from V and 3 bases from J, leaving 8 bases between. The chain has TRBV6-6 and TRBJ2-1, with D perhaps assigned TRBD1 or TRBD2 (5 bases each). Sample: naive CD4+ T cells from blood. The TCR comes from a woman aged 18 to 35 in good health. This CDR3 is CASSRDDYNEQFF. The CDR3 DNA sequence: TGTGCCAGCAGTCGGGACGACTACAATGAGCAGTTCTTC.